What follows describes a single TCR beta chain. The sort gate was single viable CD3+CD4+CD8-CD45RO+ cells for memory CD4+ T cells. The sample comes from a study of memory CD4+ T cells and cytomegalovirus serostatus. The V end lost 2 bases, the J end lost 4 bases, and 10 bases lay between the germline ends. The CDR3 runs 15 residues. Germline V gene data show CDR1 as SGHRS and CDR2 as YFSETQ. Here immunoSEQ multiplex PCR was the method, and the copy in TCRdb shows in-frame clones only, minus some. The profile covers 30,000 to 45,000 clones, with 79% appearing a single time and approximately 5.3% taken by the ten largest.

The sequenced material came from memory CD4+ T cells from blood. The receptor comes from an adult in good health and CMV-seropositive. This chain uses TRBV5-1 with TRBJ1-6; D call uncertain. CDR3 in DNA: TGCGCCAGCAGCTTAACCCGGAATTATAATTCACCCCTCCACTTT. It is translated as CASSLTRNYNSPLHF.